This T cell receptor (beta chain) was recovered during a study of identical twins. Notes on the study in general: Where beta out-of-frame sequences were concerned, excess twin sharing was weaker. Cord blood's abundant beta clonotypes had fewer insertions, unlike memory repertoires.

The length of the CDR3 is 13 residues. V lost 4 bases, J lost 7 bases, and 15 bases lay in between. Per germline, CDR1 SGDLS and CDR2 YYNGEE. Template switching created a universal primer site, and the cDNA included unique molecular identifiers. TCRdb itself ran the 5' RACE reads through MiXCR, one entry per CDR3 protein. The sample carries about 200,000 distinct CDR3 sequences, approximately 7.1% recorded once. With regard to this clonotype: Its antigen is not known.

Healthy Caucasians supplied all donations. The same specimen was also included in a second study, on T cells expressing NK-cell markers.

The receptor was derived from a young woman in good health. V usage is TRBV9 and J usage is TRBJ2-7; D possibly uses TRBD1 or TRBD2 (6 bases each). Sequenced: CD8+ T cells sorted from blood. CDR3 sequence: CASSHTTGREQYF. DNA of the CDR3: TGTGCCAGCAGCCATACAACAGGGAGGGAGCAGTACTTC.